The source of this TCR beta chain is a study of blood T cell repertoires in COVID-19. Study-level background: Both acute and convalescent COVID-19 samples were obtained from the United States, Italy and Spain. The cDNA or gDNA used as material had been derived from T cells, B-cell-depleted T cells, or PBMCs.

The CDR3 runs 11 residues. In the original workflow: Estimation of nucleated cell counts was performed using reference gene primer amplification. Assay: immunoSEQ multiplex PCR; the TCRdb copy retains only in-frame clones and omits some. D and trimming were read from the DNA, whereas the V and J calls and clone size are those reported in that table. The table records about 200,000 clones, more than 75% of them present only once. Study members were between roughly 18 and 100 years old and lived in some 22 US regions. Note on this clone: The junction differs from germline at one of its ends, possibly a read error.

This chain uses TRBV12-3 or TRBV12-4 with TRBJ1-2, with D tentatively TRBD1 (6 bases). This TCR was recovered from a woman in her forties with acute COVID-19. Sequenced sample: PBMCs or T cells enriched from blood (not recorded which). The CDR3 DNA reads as TGTGCCAGCAACGGACAGCCCGTTACCGCCTTC. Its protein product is CASNGQPVTAF.